This record concerns one T cell receptor beta chain sequence. Its antigen is undetermined. The junction does not match germline at one end; this may be a read error. There are 14 residues in the CDR3. The germline V gene has CDR1 SSHAT and CDR2 FNYEAQ (reference sequence). This specimen belongs to a study of cytomegalovirus exposure and HLA in healthy donors. Researchers ran the PCR with 60 Vbeta and 13 Jbeta primers. Using immunoSEQ multiplex PCR, the repertoire was profiled, and TCRdb retains in-frame clones only, with some absent. The sample consists of over 120,000 clones, roughly 79% of them appearing once. Study-level findings and limits: Sequencing likely caused a cluster of highly shared sequence variants. Further analysis was carried out later, and it showed several of the most significant clusters appearing linked to common viral pathogens. As was reported, the classifier diagnosed cytomegalovirus status with high specificity and sensitivity.

What was sequenced was PBMCs. The chain employs TRBV7-7 and TRBJ2-2; tentative D call: TRBD1 (6 bases). This receptor was taken from a man under 40 in good health and CMV-seropositive. This CDR3 is CASSSQGVAGELFF. Written as DNA, the CDR3 is TGTGCTAGCAGCTCACAGGGTGTCGCCGGGGAGCTGTTTTTT. Variable domain in full (rest from reference TRBV7-7 and TRBJ2-2): GAGVSQSPRYKVTKRGQDVTLRCDPISSHATLYWYQQALGQGPEFLTYFNYEAQPDKSGLPSDRFSAERPEGSISTLTIQRTEQRDSAMYRCASSSQGVAGELFFGEGSRLTVL.